This T cell receptor beta chain was observed in a study of CD8+ T cells in alopecia areata. About the research overall: Scoring of severity for treated patients was based on percentage of affected scalp area. Study-wide results and limits: Lesional scalp displayed greater clonality than normal scalp, most notably in alopecia totalis/universalis.

The germline V gene has CDR1 LNHNV and CDR2 YYDKDF (reference sequence). The J segment lost 2 bases and the V segment lost 1 base, leaving 0 bases of the junction unmatched. The CDR3 spans 15 residues. Treatment noted: oral pan-JAK inhibitor, 5-10 mg twice daily. From alopecia areata patients, lesional scalp punch biopsies and peripheral blood were collected. Sequencing templates came from extracted RNA that was reverse transcribed into cDNA. TCRdb keeps only in-frame clones here, not all; method: immunoSEQ multiplex PCR. Of about 280,000 clones listed, 58% were seen once; the top ten hold about 1.7%. About this clone itself: The antigen remains unidentified.

The J gene is TRBJ2-1, the V gene TRBV15, with 9 bases that match TRBD1. The sample consisted of CD4+ T cells sorted from blood, taken at week 24, from a patient treated with tofacitinib. The sequence derives from a human donor with alopecia areata. In DNA, the CDR3 is TGTGCCACCAGCAGAGGGGACAGGGCCTACAATGAGCAGTTCTTC. This gives the protein CATSRGDRAYNEQFF.